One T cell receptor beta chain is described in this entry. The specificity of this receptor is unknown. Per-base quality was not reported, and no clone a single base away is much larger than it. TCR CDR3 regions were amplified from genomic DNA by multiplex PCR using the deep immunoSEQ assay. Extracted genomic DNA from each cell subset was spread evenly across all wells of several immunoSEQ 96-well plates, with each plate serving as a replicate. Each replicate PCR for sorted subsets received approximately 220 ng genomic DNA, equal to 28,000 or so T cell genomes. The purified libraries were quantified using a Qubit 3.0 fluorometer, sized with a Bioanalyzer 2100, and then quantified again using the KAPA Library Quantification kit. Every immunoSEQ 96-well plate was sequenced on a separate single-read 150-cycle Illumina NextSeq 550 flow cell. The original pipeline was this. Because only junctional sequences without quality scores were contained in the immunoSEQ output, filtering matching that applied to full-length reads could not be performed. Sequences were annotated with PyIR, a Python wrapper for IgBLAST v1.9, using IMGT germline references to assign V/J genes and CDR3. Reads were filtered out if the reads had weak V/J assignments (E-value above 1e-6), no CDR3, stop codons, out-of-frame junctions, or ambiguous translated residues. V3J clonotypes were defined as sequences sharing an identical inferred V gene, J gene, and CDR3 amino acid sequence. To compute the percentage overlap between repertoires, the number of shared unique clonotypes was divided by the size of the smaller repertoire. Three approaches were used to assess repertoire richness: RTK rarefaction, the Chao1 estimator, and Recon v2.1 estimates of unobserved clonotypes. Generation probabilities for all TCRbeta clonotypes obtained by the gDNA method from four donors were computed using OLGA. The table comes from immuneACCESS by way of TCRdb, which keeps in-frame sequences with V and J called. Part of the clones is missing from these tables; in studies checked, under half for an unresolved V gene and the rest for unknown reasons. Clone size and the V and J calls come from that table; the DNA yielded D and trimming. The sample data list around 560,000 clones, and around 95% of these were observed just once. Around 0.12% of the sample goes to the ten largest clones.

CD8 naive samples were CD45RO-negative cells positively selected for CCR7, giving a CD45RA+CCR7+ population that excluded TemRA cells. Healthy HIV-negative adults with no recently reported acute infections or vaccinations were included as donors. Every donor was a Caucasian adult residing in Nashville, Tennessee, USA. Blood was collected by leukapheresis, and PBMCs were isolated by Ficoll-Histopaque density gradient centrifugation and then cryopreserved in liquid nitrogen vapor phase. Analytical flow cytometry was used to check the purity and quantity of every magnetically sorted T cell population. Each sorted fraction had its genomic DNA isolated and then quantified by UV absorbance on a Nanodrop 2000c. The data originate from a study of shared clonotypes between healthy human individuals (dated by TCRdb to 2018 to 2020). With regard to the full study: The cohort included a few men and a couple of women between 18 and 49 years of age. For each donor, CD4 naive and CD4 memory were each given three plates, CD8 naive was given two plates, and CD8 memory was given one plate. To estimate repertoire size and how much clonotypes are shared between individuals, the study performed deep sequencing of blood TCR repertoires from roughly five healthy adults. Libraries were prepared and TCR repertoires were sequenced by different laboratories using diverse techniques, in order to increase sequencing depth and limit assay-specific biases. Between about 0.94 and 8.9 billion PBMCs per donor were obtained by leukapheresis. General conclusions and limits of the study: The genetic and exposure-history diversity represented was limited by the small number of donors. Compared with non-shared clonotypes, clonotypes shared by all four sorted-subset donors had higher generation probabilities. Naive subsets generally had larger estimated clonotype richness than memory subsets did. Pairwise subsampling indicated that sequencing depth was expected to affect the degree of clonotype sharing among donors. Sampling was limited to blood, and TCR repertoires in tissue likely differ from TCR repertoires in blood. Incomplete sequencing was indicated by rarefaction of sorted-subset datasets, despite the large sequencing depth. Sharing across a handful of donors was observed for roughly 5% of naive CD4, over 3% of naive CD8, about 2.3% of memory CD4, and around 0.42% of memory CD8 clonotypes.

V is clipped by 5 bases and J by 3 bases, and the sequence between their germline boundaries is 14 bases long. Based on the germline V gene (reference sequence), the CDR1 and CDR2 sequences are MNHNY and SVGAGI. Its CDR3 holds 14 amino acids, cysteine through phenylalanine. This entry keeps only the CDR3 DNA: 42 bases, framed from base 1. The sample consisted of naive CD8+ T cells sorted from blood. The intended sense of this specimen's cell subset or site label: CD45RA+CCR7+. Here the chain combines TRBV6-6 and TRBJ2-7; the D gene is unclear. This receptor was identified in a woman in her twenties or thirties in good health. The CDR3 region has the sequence CASSLTGGLYEQYF. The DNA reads TGTGCCAGCAGTCTGACTGGTGGGCTCTACGAGCAGTACTTC.